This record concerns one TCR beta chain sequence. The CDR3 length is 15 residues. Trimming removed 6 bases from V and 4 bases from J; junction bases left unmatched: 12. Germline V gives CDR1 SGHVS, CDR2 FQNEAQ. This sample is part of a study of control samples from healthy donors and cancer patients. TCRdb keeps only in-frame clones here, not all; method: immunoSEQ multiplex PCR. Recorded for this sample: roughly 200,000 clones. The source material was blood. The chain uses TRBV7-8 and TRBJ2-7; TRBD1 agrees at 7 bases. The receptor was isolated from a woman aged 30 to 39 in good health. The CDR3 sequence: CASSLQSGTAYEQYF. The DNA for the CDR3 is TGTGCCAGCAGTCTACAATCCGGGACAGCTTACGAGCAGTACTTC.